This T cell receptor beta chain was sequenced during a study of vaccination and CD4 T cells after COVID-19. Study context: Cultures serving as controls received a peptide pool (CEFX or HIV-1 Nef) or no peptide.

The CDR3 is 18 residues long. Per germline, CDR1 DFQATT and CDR2 SNEGSKA (reference sequence). With 3 bases removed from V and 0 bases from J, the gap between germline ends came to 24 bases. Treatment in this sample: approximately nine-day PBMC culture with coronavirus spike peptide pools or control peptides (ViraFEST assay). Investigators obtained the unexposed donor's CD4+ T cells before the COVID-19 pandemic (2011-2018). Four cold-coronavirus spikes and SARS-CoV-2 S/N were the probes applied, cells permitting, to CD4+ T cells from unexposed donors. Scientists ran DNA taken from cultured CD4+ T cells through the Oncomine TCR Beta short-read assay for sequencing. Genomic DNA from cultured CD4+ T cells was extracted. TCRdb fed the PCR reads into MiXCR, producing one record per CDR3 protein. The top ten clones hold 20% of a sample with 10,000 or so distinct CDR3 sequences, 30% to 40% of them seen once.

This clonotype is termed medium-sized. The antigen is unknown. Material for sequencing was CD4+ T cells from blood, cultured in vitro. The sequence was collected from a human donor in good health. This rearrangement joins TRBV20-1 to TRBJ2-7, with a tentative D call TRBD1 (6 bases). CDR3 in amino acids: CSARVLGFEGGSSYEQYF. In DNA, the CDR3 is TGCAGTGCTAGGGTTCTTGGCTTCGAAGGGGGTTCCTCCTACGAGCAGTACTTC.